Following are 16 T cell receptor beta chains from one sample sequenced in a study of shared clonotypes between healthy human individuals. Produced via immunoSEQ multiplex PCR; TCRdb's table is partial and in-frame only. The sample lists roughly 1,600,000 clones, about 98.5% seen once, with 0.36% in the top ten. The sequencing sample was made of naive CD4+ T cells sorted from blood. This sample's subset: CD45RA+ positively selected. These receptors all come from a man aged 25-45 years in good health.

This chain's CDR3 is CASSAGTANTEAFF. The CDR3 DNA is TGCGCCAGCTCCGCCGGGACAGCGAACACTGAAGCTTTCTTT. The chain combines TRBV5-1 with TRBJ1-1, with 7 bases fitting TRBD1. The CDR3 is 14 residues long. V lost 7 bases, J lost 1 base, and 7 bases stayed unmatched. Germline assignment: CDR1 SGHRS and CDR2 YFSETQ. The variable domain in full, completed from reference TRBV5-1 and TRBJ1-1, reads KAGVTQTPRYLIKTRGQQVTLSCSPISGHRSVSWYQQTPGQGLQFLFEYFSETQRNKGNFPGRFSGRQFSNSRSEMNVSTLELGDSALYLCASSAGTANTEAFFGQGTRLTVV.

The chain links TRBV15 to TRBJ1-4, with TRBD1 as a possible D gene (5 bases). Germline V lookup: CDR1 LNHNV, CDR2 YYDKDF (reference sequence). Deletions cut 2 bases from V and 2 bases from J, with 6 bases between. The CDR3 loop spans 14 amino acids. Here the CDR3 DNA reads TGTGCCACCAGCAGACAGGGTACTAATGAAAAACTGTTTTTT. Its translation is CATSRQGTNEKLFF. Full variable domain (remainder filled in from reference TRBV15 and TRBJ1-4): DAMVIQNPRYQVTQFGKPVTLSCSQTLNHNVMYWYQQKSSQAPKLLFHYYDKDFNNEADTPDNFQSRRPNTSFCFLDIRSPGLGDTAMYLCATSRQGTNEKLFFGSGTQLSVL.

The rearrangement uses TRBV28 and TRBJ2-7; TRBD1 matches at 7 bases. V shed 6 bases, J shed 4 bases, and the junction held 6 bases outside the gene matches. The V gene's germline CDR1 is MDHEN and CDR2 SYDVKM. This CDR3 is built from 13 residues. The CDR3 DNA is TGTGCCAGCAGGTCGGGACAGTCTTACGAGCAGTACTTC. It codes for CASRSGQSYEQYF. Based on the CDR3 plus reference TRBV28 and TRBJ2-7, the full variable domain is DVKVTQSSRYLVKRTGEKVFLECVQDMDHENMFWYRQDPGLGLRLIYFSYDVKMKEKGDIPEGYSVSREKKERFSLILESASTNQTSMYLCASRSGQSYEQYFGPGTRLTVT.

The V and J genes are TRBV27 and TRBJ2-3, with D possibly called TRBD1 or TRBD2 (5 bases each). The germline CDR1 and CDR2 sequences are MNHEY and SMNVEV (reference sequence). The CDR3 has 16 amino acids. The V and J ends lost 2 bases and 2 bases respectively, with 14 bases between them. CDR3 protein: CASSLMGPSLTDTQYF. CDR3 bases: TGTGCCAGCAGTTTAATGGGACCGAGCCTCACAGATACGCAGTATTTT.

V is TRBV6-1 and J is TRBJ1-5; D not certain. Deletions cut 2 bases from V and 3 bases from J, with 14 bases between. The germline V gene has CDR1 MNHNS and CDR2 SASEGT. The CDR3 has 16 amino acids. As DNA, the CDR3 is TGTGCCAGCAGTGAATCACTAGTACCTCCCAATCAGCCCCAGCATTTT. It specifies CASSESLVPPNQPQHF.

The chain employs TRBV28 and TRBJ1-1, with D maybe TRBD1 (5 bases). The CDR3 has 16 amino acids. With 5 bases removed from V and 1 base from J, the gap between germline ends came to 17 bases. Germline lookup yields CDR1 MDHEN and CDR2 SYDVKM. This CDR3 reads CASSPPGGTANTEAFF. CDR3 DNA sequence: TGTGCCAGCAGTCCACCCGGGGGGACGGCGAACACTGAAGCTTTCTTT.

The chain is built from TRBV2 and TRBJ1-1; D remains unclear. CDR1 is SNHLY and CDR2 is FYNNEI in the germline V gene. The CDR3 spans 11 residues. V shed 7 bases and J shed 6 bases, with 9 bases lying between them. In DNA, the CDR3 is TGTGCCAGCACCTCCCAGGCTGAAGCTTTCTTT. Translated: CASTSQAEAFF.

This clone was picked up one time. The V and J genes are TRBV25-1 and TRBJ1-1; possible D gene TRBD1, 5 bases. Germline CDR1 and CDR2: MGHDK and SYGVNS. The CDR3 sequence is 15 residues long. V was pared by 2 bases and J by 7 bases, with 17 bases between. CDR3 bases: TGTGCCAGCAGTGAAACAGTAGGGGTACGGGTTGAAGCTTTCTTT. Translation: CASSETVGVRVEAFF.

The chain's CDR3 is CATYTYDGFSGNTIYF. CDR3 nucleotide sequence: TGTGCCACCTACACATACGACGGGTTCTCTGGAAACACCATATATTTT. The V gene is TRBV7-9, the J gene TRBJ1-3; the D is unclear. This CDR3 contains 16 residues. V gave up 10 bases and J gave up 0 bases, with 19 bases separating them. Germline CDR1 is SEHNR and CDR2 is FQNEAQ (reference sequence).

The V call is TRBV27, the J call TRBJ2-1; D is perhaps TRBD2 (5 bases). The CDR3 sequence is 11 residues long. V was trimmed by 8 bases and J by 9 bases, leaving 11 bases between them. Germline lookup yields CDR1 MNHEY and CDR2 SMNVEV (reference sequence). Here the CDR3 reads CASARVGEQFF. CDR3 nucleotides: TGTGCCAGCGCGCGGGTCGGTGAGCAGTTCTTC.

With regard to this clone: This specimen includes other DNA sequences encoding the same CDR3. The chain recombines TRBV20-1 with TRBJ2-1; D is unclear. The CDR3 is made up of 11 amino acids. Germline CDR1 and CDR2: DFQATT and SNEGSKA (reference sequence). Trimming removed 3 bases at V and 4 bases at J, with 4 bases between. The CDR3 DNA sequence: TGCAGTGCTAGTCTTTACAATGAGCAGTTCTTC. It encodes CSASLYNEQFF.

This chain links TRBV21-1 with TRBJ1-5; TRBD1, the D gene given by the table, was not confirmed from the DNA. TRBV21-1 is designated a pseudogene. The CDR3 consists of 16 residues. DNA for the CDR3: TGTGCCAGCAGCAAAGCGACAGGGGGTAAAAATCAGCCCCAGCATTTT. Translation gives CASSKATGGKNQPQHF.

The chain uses TRBV5-4 and TRBJ2-3; D not certain. V lost 2 bases and J 0 bases, leaving 13 bases between the germline ends. The CDR3 runs 16 residues. Germline V gives CDR1 SGHNT, CDR2 YYREEE (reference sequence). The CDR3 protein is CASSFGGTASTDTQYF. The CDR3 nucleotides are TGTGCCAGCAGCTTTGGCGGCACAGCTAGCACAGATACGCAGTATTTT. Full variable domain (remainder filled in from reference TRBV5-4 and TRBJ2-3): ETGVTQSPTHLIKTRGQQVTLRCSSQSGHNTVSWYQQALGQGPQFIFQYYREEENGRGNFPPRFSGLQFPNYSSELNVNALELDDSALYLCASSFGGTASTDTQYFGPGTRLTVL.

About this clone: Other DNA sequences within the sample encode an identical CDR3. The rearrangement uses TRBV15 and TRBJ1-5; D not resolved. There are 13 residues in the CDR3. Per germline, CDR1 LNHNV and CDR2 YYDKDF (reference sequence). The germline V and J ends were trimmed by 1 base and 4 bases, with 5 bases remaining between them. CDR3 sequence: CATSRAGNQPQHF. CDR3 DNA sequence: TGTGCCACCAGCAGAGCCGGAAATCAGCCCCAGCATTTT.

This rearrangement joins TRBV6-1 to TRBJ2-1; TRBD2 agrees at 8 bases. CDR1 MNHNS and CDR2 SASEGT come from the germline V gene. CDR3 length: 15 amino acids. Unmatched junction bases numbered 4, after V lost 0 bases and J lost 6 bases. CDR3 region: CASSEATGTSNEQFF. The CDR3 coding sequence is TGTGCCAGCAGTGAAGCTACCGGGACTAGCAATGAGCAGTTCTTC.

This chain uses TRBV5-1 with TRBJ2-7; TRBD1 or TRBD2 may be the D gene (5 bases each). V shed 2 bases and J shed 6 bases, with 12 bases lying between them. Germline CDR1 is SGHRS and CDR2 is YFSETQ. This CDR3 comprises 13 residues. Written as DNA, the CDR3 is TGCGCCAGCAGCTTAATACAGGCGGGCGAGCAGTACTTC. Protein product: CASSLIQAGEQYF.